This T cell receptor (beta chain) comes out of a study of T cells in narcolepsy. Findings and limits, study-wide: Comparing one patient's CSF and blood CD4+ clonotypes highlighted HCRT- and TRIB2-specific autoreactive clonotypes. Reportedly, autoreactive clonotypes were serially detected in patients' blood but not controls'.

Data came from immunoSEQ multiplex PCR; TCRdb stores just in-frame clones and leaves some out. The data contain approximately 20,000 clones, roughly nine tenths of them seen just once; the ten biggest clones take up roughly 1%. This CDR3 region has 15 residues. The V end was cut by 1 base, the J end by 8 bases, with 17 bases between. Per germline, CDR1 LGHNA and CDR2 YNFKEQ. In regard to this clone: What it binds is not known.

This clonotype was obtained from a human donor with narcolepsy. Source material: CD45RA- memory CD4+ T cells from PBMCs. The chain employs TRBV4-2 and TRBJ1-2; a weak D match, TRBD1 (6 bases). The CDR3 loop reads CASSQGSLDSRGYTF. DNA for the CDR3: TGTGCCAGCAGCCAAGGGAGTCTGGACAGTAGAGGCTACACCTTC.